What follows are 21 T cell receptor beta chains derived from one specimen sequenced in a study of blood T cell repertoires in COVID-19. Profiled with immunoSEQ multiplex PCR; TCRdb holds only in-frame clones, not every one. The sample contains a few hundred thousand clones, about nine tenths of which appear only once. Material: peripheral blood. These TCRs come from a woman between 40 and 50 years old who had recovered from COVID-19.

The V gene is TRBV28, the J gene TRBJ2-7; 12 bases align to TRBD1. The V gene's germline CDR1 is MDHEN and CDR2 SYDVKM. There are 16 residues in the CDR3. With 6 bases clipped from V and 4 bases from J, the junction kept 10 bases outside the gene matches. CDR3 loop: CASRNTPGQGAYEQYF. In DNA form, the CDR3 reads TGTGCCAGCAGGAACACTCCGGGACAGGGGGCTTACGAGCAGTACTTC. The variable domain in full, with the rest retrieved from reference TRBV28 and TRBJ2-7, is DVKVTQSSRYLVKRTGEKVFLECVQDMDHENMFWYRQDPGLGLRLIYFSYDVKMKEKGDIPEGYSVSREKKERFSLILESASTNQTSMYLCASRNTPGQGAYEQYFGPGTRLTVT.

There are a few counts of this clone. V and J are TRBV3-1 (or the pseudogene TRBV3-2) and TRBJ2-7; unclear D gene. Deletions cut 5 bases from V and 3 bases from J, with 14 bases between. CDR1 and CDR2 (germline): LGHDT, YNNKEL (reference sequence). This CDR3 has 14 amino acids. CDR3 residues: CASSFGRNNYEQYF. The CDR3 DNA reads TGTGCCAGCAGCTTTGGGCGCAATAACTACGAGCAGTACTTC.

The rearrangement uses TRBV27 and TRBJ2-7; 8 bases line up with TRBD1. Trimming at V came to 4 bases and at J to 2 bases, leaving 7 bases not matched to a gene. The CDR3 covers 15 residues. Germline V gene data show CDR1 as MNHEY and CDR2 as SMNVEV (reference sequence). The CDR3 DNA is TGTGCCAGCAGTTCGGGACAGGATCCCCCCTACGAGCAGTACTTC. It specifies CASSSGQDPPYEQYF.

This clone was seen a single time. CDR3 sequence reads: CASSDGSGSGNTIYF. The DNA of the CDR3 is TGTGCCAGCAGCGATGGCAGCGGGTCTGGAAACACCATATATTTT. This chain links TRBV9 with TRBJ1-3; D unresolved. The CDR3 loop spans 15 amino acids. CDR1 SGDLS and CDR2 YYNGEE come from the germline V gene. V lost 3 bases to trimming and J lost 1 base, with 11 bases between them. Looking up the rest from reference TRBV9 and TRBJ1-3 gives the full variable domain: DSGVTQTPKHLITATGQRVTLRCSPRSGDLSVYWYQQSLDQGLQFLIQYYNGEERAKGNILERFSAQQFPDLHSELNLSSLELGDSALYFCASSDGSGSGNTIYFGEGSWLTVV.

The chain combines TRBV14 with TRBJ1-2; perhaps TRBD1 as D (6 bases). Per the germline V gene, CDR1 is SGHDN and CDR2 is FVKESK. This CDR3 is 13 amino acids long. V lost 0 bases and J lost 8, with 10 bases in between. CDR3 in amino acids: CASSQDLGGGYTF. The CDR3 DNA reads TGTGCCAGCAGCCAAGATCTTGGGGGCGGCTACACCTTC.

This CDR3 reads CASSLERGADTQYF. CDR3 DNA sequence: TGTGCCAGCAGCTTAGAACGGGGTGCAGATACGCAGTATTTT. The chain joins TRBV11-2 to TRBJ2-3; D perhaps matches TRBD2 (5 bases). The CDR3 loop spans 14 amino acids. V was trimmed by 0 bases and J by 4 bases, leaving 8 bases between them. The germline gives CDR1 SGHAT, CDR2 FQNNGV. The full variable domain, in which reference TRBV11-2 and TRBJ2-3 provide the parts outside the CDR3, is EAGVAQSPRYKIIEKRQSVAFWCNPISGHATLYWYQQILGQGPKLLIQFQNNGVVDDSQLPKDRFSAERLKGVDSTLKIQPAKLEDSAVYLCASSLERGADTQYFGPGTRLTVL.

The chain has TRBV2 and TRBJ1-5, with TRBD1 as a possible D gene (5 bases). Germline CDR1 SNHLY, CDR2 FYNNEI. This CDR3 spans 15 amino acids. Deletions cut 3 bases from V and 7 bases from J, with 16 bases between. CDR3 bases: TGTGCCAGCAGTGACCGGGGTGGGACTTACCAGCCCCAGCATTTT. Amino acid sequence: CASSDRGGTYQPQHF. Complete variable domain (other parts from reference TRBV2 and TRBJ1-5): EPEVTQTPSHQVTQMGQEVILRCVPISNHLYFYWYRQILGQKVEFLVSFYNNEISEKSEIFDDQFSVERPDGSNFTLKIRSTKLEDSAMYFCASSDRGGTYQPQHFGDGTRLSIL.

The gene calls are TRBV27 and TRBJ2-2; 7 positions agree with TRBD1. The CDR3 runs to 17 residues. Germline V gene data show CDR1 as MNHEY and CDR2 as SMNVEV (reference sequence). Trimming removed 3 bases from V and 3 bases from J; junction bases left unmatched: 10. CDR3 nucleotides: TGTGCCAGCAGTTTCCTCGGGGCAGGGGGAGACACCGGGGAGCTGTTTTTT. Its translation: CASSFLGAGGDTGELFF.

The J gene is TRBJ2-7, the V gene TRBV3-1 (or the pseudogene TRBV3-2); no firm D call. The CDR3 spans 14 residues. Germline CDR1 is LGHDT and CDR2 is YNNKEL (reference sequence). V lost 4 bases and J 3 bases, leaving 13 bases between the germline ends. This CDR3 is CASSPEWRLYEQYF. The CDR3 DNA follows: TGTGCCAGCAGCCCCGAATGGCGGCTCTACGAGCAGTACTTC.

The V call is TRBV5-1, the J call TRBJ2-3; D gene unclear. The CDR3 contains 13 residues. V was shortened by 4 bases and J by 5 bases, with 11 bases between the two germline ends. Germline V CDR1 and CDR2: SGHRS, YFSETQ. DNA for the CDR3: TGCGCCAGCAGCCCCCAGGTTAAAGATACGCAGTATTTT. Amino acid sequence: CASSPQVKDTQYF.

This clone was seen more than once but under ten times. The J gene is TRBJ2-2, the V gene TRBV9; 11 bases map to TRBD2. The CDR3 has 16 residues. J gave up 4 bases and V 4 bases, and 6 bases lay outside the gene matches. Looked up from germline, CDR1 is SGDLS and CDR2 is YYNGEE. DNA for the CDR3: TGTGCCAGCAGCACCCGTAGCGGGAGGGGCACCGGGGAGCTGTTTTTT. Amino acids: CASSTRSGRGTGELFF.

The gene calls are TRBV9 and TRBJ1-2; 7 nucleotides agree with TRBD1. Germline CDR1 SGDLS, CDR2 YYNGEE. The CDR3 has 15 residues. The junction had 6 bases not matched to a gene; V was cut back by 0 bases and J by 4 bases. The CDR3 nucleotides read TGTGCCAGCAGCGTAGGGCCGGGACAGATCTATGGCTACACCTTC. Amino acids: CASSVGPGQIYGYTF.

This clone was observed a handful of times. V is TRBV5-1 and J is TRBJ2-7, with 10 positions matching TRBD2. CDR3 length: 16 amino acids. The V and J ends lost 2 bases and 2 bases, in that order; junction bases with no gene match: 7. Germline lookup yields CDR1 SGHRS and CDR2 YFSETQ. The CDR3 sequence is CASSFSLAGGTYEQYF. The CDR3 region has the DNA TGCGCCAGCAGCTTTTCGTTAGCGGGAGGTACCTACGAGCAGTACTTC.

The chain has TRBV19 and TRBJ2-7; tentatively, D is TRBD1 (6 bases). In germline, CDR1 is LNHDA, CDR2 SQIVND (reference sequence). The CDR3 has 17 amino acids. V dropped 5 bases and J dropped 1 base, with 21 bases sitting between them. For the CDR3, the DNA is TGTGCCAGTAGTTATTCCCACAGGGCAAGTCCTTCCTACGAGCAGTACTTC. This translates into CASSYSHRASPSYEQYF.

The rearrangement joins TRBV27 to TRBJ2-7, with 10 bases aligning to TRBD1. Germline V gene sequence: CDR1 MNHEY, CDR2 SMNVEV (reference sequence). The CDR3 contains 14 residues. With V trimmed by 6 bases and J by 6 bases, 8 bases remained unmatched. CDR3 protein: CASRPGTGVFEQYF. In DNA form, the CDR3 reads TGTGCCAGCAGACCCGGGACAGGGGTCTTCGAGCAGTACTTC.

V is TRBV3-1 (or the pseudogene TRBV3-2) and J is TRBJ2-3, with D perhaps TRBD2 (5 bases). Germline V lookup: CDR1 LGHDT, CDR2 YNNKEL (reference sequence). The CDR3 has 14 residues. Trimming took 0 bases from V and 5 from J, leaving 9 bases between them. This CDR3 is CASSQEGSGDTQYF. CDR3 nucleotides: TGTGCCAGCAGCCAAGAGGGGAGCGGAGATACGCAGTATTTT.

The rearrangement links TRBV7-3 to TRBJ2-3, with 11 bases lining up with TRBD2. Looked up from germline, CDR1 is SGHTA and CDR2 is FQGTGA. The J segment lost 4 bases and the V segment lost 6 bases, leaving 6 bases of the junction unmatched. The CDR3 consists of 15 residues. The CDR3 nucleotides are TGTGCCAGCAGTCAAACTAGCGGGAGTGCAGATACGCAGTATTTT. Protein: CASSQTSGSADTQYF.

The V call is TRBV14, the J call TRBJ2-2; TRBD2 matches at 12 bases. The V gene end was trimmed by 4 bases and the J gene end by 4 bases; junction bases not matched to a gene: 4. This CDR3 has 16 amino acids. CDR1 is SGHDN, CDR2 FVKESK, per germline. Here the CDR3 reads CASSLGLAGSTGELFF. CDR3 in DNA: TGTGCCAGCAGCCTCGGACTAGCGGGAAGCACCGGGGAGCTGTTTTTT.

The chain has TRBV11-1 and TRBJ2-1; D is unclear. Trimming shortened V by 1 base and J by 10 bases, and 5 bases separated the two germline ends. This CDR3 has 11 amino acids. From germline, CDR1 is SGHAT and CDR2 FQDESV (reference sequence). The CDR3 nucleotides are TGTGCCAGCAGCTTAGTGGAGGAGCAGTTCTTC. Amino acids: CASSLVEEQFF.

The rearrangement joins TRBV27 to TRBJ2-2; 9 nucleotides match TRBD2. The V segment lost 0 bases and the J segment 3 bases; nucleotides outside the gene matches: 5. Germline-derived CDR1 and CDR2 are MNHEY and SMNVEV (reference sequence). The CDR3 spans 17 residues. The CDR3 protein is CASSLSSAGGHTGELFF. The CDR3 DNA reads TGTGCCAGCAGTTTATCGTCGGCGGGAGGGCACACCGGGGAGCTGTTTTTT.

This chain connects TRBV3-1 (or the pseudogene TRBV3-2) to TRBJ1-3, with D maybe TRBD1 (6 bases). Trimming stripped 0 bases from V and 0 bases from J, with 15 bases between. The CDR3 totals 18 residues. Germline-derived CDR1 and CDR2 are LGHDT and YNNKEL (reference sequence). CDR3 bases: TGTGCCAGCAGCCAAGATCCGGGACACTCCAACTCTGGAAACACCATATATTTT. Protein product: CASSQDPGHSNSGNTIYF.